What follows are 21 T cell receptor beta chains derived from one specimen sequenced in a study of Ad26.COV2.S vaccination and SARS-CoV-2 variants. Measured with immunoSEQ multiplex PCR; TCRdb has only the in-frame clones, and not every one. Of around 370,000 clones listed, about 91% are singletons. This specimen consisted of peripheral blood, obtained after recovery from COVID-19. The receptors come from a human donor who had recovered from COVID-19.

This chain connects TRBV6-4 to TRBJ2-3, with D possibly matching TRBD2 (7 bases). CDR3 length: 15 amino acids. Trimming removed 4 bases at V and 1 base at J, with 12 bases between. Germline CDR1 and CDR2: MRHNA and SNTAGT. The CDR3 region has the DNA TGTGCCAGCAGTGTATCGGGGGGCGGCACAGATACGCAGTATTTT. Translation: CASSVSGGGTDTQYF.

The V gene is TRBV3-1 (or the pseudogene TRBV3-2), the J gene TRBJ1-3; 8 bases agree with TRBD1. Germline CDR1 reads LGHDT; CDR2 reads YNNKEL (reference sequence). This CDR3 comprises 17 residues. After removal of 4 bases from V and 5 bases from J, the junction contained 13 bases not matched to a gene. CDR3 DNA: TGTGCCAGCAGCCTTCAATGGGACAGGAAAAACAGAAACACCATATATTTT. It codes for CASSLQWDRKNRNTIYF.

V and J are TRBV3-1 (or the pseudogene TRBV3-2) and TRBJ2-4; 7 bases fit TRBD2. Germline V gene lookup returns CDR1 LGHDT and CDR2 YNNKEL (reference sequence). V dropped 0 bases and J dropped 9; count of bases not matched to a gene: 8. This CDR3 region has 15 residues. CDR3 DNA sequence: TGTGCCAGCAGCCAAGAAGTCAGAGGGGAGGGCATTCAGTACTTC. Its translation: CASSQEVRGEGIQYF.

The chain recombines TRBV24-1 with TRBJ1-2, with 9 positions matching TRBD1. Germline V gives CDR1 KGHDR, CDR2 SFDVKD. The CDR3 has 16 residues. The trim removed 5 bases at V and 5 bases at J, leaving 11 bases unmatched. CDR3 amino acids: CATSAPSGQGIYGYTF. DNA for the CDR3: TGTGCCACCAGTGCCCCTTCAGGACAGGGGATATATGGCTACACCTTC.

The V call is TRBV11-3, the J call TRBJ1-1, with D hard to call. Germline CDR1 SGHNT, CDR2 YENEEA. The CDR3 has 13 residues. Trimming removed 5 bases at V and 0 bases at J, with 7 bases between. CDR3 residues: CASSARVNTEAFF. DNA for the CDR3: TGTGCCAGCAGCGCGCGGGTGAACACTGAAGCTTTCTTT.

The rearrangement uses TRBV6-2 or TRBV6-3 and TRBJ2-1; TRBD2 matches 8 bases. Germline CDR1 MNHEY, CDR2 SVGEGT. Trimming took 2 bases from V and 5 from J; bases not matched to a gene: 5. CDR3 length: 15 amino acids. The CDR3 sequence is CASSYRRGAHNEQFF. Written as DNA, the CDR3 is TGTGCCAGCAGTTACAGGCGGGGGGCGCACAATGAGCAGTTCTTC.

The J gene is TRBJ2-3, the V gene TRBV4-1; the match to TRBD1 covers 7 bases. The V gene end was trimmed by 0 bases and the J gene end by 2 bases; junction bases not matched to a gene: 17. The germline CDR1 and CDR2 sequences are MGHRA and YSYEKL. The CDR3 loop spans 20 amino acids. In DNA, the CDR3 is TGCGCCAGCAGCCAAGATTGGTCGGCGGTCAGGGACAGATTCACAGATACGCAGTATTTT. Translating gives CASSQDWSAVRDRFTDTQYF.

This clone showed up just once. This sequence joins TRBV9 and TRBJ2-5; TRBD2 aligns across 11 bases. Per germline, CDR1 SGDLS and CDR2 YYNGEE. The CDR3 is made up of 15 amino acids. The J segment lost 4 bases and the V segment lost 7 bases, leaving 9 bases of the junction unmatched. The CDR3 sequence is CASATSGGWSETQYF. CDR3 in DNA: TGTGCCAGCGCCACTAGCGGGGGCTGGTCAGAGACCCAGTACTTC.

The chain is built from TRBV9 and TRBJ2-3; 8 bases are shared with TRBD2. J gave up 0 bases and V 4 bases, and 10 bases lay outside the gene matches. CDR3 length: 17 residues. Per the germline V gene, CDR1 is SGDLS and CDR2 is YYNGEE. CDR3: CASSSVRRGDSTDTQYF. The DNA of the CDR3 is TGTGCCAGCAGCTCTGTGAGGCGGGGGGATAGCACAGATACGCAGTATTTT.

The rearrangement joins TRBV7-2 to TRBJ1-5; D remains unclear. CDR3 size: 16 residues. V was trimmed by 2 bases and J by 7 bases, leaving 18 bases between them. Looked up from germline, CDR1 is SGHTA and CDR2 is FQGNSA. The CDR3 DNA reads TGTGCCAGCAGCTTAATAGGGTTGGGAGTGGGACAGCCCCAGCATTTT. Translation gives CASSLIGLGVGQPQHF.

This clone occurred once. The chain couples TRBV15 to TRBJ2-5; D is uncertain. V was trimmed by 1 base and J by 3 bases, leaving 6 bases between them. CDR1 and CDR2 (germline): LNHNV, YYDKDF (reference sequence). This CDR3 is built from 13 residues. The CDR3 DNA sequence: TGTGCCACCAGCAGAGTACTAAAAGAGACCCAGTACTTC. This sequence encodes CATSRVLKETQYF.

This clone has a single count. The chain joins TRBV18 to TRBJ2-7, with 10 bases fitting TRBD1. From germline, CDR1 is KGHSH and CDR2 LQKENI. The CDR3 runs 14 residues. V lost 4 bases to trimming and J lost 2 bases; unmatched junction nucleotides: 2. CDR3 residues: CASSRDRGPYEQYF. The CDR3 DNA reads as TGTGCCAGCTCACGGGACAGGGGCCCCTACGAGCAGTACTTC.

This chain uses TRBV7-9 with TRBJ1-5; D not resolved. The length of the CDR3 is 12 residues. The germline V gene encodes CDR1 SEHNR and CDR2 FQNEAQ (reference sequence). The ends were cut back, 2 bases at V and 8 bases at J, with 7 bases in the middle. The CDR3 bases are TGTGCCAGCAGCTTACAGTGGGAGCCCCAGCATTTT. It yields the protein CASSLQWEPQHF.

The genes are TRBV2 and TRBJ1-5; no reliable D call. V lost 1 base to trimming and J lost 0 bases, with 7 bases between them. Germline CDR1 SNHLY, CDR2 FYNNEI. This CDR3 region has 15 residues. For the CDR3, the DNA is TGTGCCAGCAGTGAAGGGCGAGCTAGCAATCAGCCCCAGCATTTT. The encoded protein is CASSEGRASNQPQHF.

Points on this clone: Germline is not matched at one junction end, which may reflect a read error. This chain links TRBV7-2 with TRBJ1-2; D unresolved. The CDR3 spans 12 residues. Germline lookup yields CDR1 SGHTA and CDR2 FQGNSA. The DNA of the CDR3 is TGTGCCAGCAGCTTAGCAGGGCGGGATTGCGCCTTC. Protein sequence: CASSLAGRDCAF.

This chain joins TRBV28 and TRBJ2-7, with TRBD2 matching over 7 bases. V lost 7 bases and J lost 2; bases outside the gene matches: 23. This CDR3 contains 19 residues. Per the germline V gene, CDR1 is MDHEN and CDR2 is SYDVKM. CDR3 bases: TGTGCCAGCACCCAAACGCTAGGGAGGGTTTCTCCTAGCCCCTACGAGCAGTACTTC. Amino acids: CASTQTLGRVSPSPYEQYF. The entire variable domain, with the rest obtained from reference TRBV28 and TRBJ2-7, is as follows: DVKVTQSSRYLVKRTGEKVFLECVQDMDHENMFWYRQDPGLGLRLIYFSYDVKMKEKGDIPEGYSVSREKKERFSLILESASTNQTSMYLCASTQTLGRVSPSPYEQYFGPGTRLTVT.

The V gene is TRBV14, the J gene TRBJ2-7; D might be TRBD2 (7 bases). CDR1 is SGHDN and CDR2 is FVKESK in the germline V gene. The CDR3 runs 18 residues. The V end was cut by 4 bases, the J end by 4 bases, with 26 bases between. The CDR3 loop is CASSPERGGGGRGYEQYF. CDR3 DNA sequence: TGTGCCAGCAGCCCCGAGCGGGGAGGAGGGGGGCGCGGGTACGAGCAGTACTTC.

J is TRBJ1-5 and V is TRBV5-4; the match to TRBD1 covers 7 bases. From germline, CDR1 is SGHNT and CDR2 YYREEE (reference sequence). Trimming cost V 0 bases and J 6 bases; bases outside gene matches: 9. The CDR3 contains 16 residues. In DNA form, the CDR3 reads TGTGCCAGCAGCTTGGATGGCTGGGCAGGGGGTCAGCCCCAGCATTTT. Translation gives CASSLDGWAGGQPQHF.

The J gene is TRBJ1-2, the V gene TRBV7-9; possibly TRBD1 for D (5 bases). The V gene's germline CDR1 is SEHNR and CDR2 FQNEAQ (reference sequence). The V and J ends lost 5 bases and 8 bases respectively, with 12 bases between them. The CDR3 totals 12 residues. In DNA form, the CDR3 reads TGTGCCAGCAGCGGCAGGGATGGGGGCTACACCTTC. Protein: CASSGRDGGYTF.

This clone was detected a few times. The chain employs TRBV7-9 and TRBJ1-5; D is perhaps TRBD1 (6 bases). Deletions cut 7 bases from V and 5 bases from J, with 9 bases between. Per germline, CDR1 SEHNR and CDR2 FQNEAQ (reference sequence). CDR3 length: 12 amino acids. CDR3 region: CASTDRYQPQHF. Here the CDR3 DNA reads TGTGCCAGCACCGACAGGTATCAGCCCCAGCATTTT.

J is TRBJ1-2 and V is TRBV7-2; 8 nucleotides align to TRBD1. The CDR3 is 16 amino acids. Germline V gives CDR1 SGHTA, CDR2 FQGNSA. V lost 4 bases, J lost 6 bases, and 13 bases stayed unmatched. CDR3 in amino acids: CASSYRPQGAHNGYTF. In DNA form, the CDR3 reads TGTGCCAGCAGCTACCGGCCGCAGGGGGCGCACAATGGCTACACCTTC.